Below are 13 T cell receptor beta chains sequenced from a single sample in a study of blood T cell repertoires in COVID-19. Sequencing used immunoSEQ multiplex PCR; TCRdb keeps in-frame clones, though not all of them. Of around 230,000 clones in the sample, 75% to 90% are singletons; the top ten hold approximately 7.9%. Material: peripheral blood. The receptors shown here come from a man in his fifties or sixties who had recovered from COVID-19.

The V call is TRBV24-1, the J call TRBJ2-3, with 9 bases fitting TRBD2. CDR1 is KGHDR and CDR2 is SFDVKD in the germline V gene. CDR3 size: 17 residues. With 0 bases clipped from V and 2 bases from J, the junction kept 5 bases outside the gene matches. The CDR3 nucleotides are TGTGCCACCAGTGATTTGAGGCGGGGGGGGGACACAGATACGCAGTATTTT. Its protein is CATSDLRRGGDTDTQYF.

The gene calls are TRBV11-2 and TRBJ2-3, with 10 positions matching TRBD2. There are 17 residues in the CDR3. V gave up 1 base and J gave up 5 bases; unmatched junction bases: 9. The V gene's germline CDR1 is SGHAT and CDR2 FQNNGV. The CDR3, as DNA: TGTGCCAGCAGCTTAGGGCCGGGACTAGCGTCGGGAGATACGCAGTATTTT. This codes for CASSLGPGLASGDTQYF.

CDR3 protein: CASSRLAGGAYEQYF. Here the CDR3 DNA reads TGTGCCAGCTCTCGACTAGCGGGGGGGGCCTACGAGCAGTACTTC. The chain links TRBV5-4 to TRBJ2-7, with TRBD2 matching over 14 bases. The CDR3 consists of 15 residues. Germline V gene sequence: CDR1 SGHNT, CDR2 YYREEE (reference sequence). V lost 7 bases, J lost 2 bases, and 5 bases stayed unmatched.

The chain has TRBV3-1 (or the pseudogene TRBV3-2) and TRBJ1-2; the match to TRBD1 covers 7 bases. V shed 5 bases and J 8 bases; nucleotides not matched to a gene: 11. CDR1 is LGHDT, CDR2 YNNKEL, per germline (reference sequence). CDR3 size: 14 residues. CDR3 DNA sequence: TGTGCCAGCAGCAAGGCGACAGGGAGAGGGGGCTACACCTTC. Translation: CASSKATGRGGYTF.

A single count supports this clone. The chain links TRBV7-2 to TRBJ2-1; possibly TRBD1 for D (6 bases). The CDR3 runs 13 residues. Germline assignment: CDR1 SGHTA and CDR2 FQGNSA. V was shortened by 4 bases and J by 6 bases, with 10 bases between the two germline ends. The CDR3 bases are TGTGCCAGCAGCTACAGGGTGGGCAATGAGCAGTTCTTC. Protein: CASSYRVGNEQFF.

The rearrangement joins TRBV10-2 to TRBJ1-1, with a tentative D call TRBD1 (6 bases). The germline gives CDR1 WSHSY, CDR2 SAAADI. The CDR3 extends over 14 amino acids. V dropped 3 bases and J dropped 4 bases, with 12 bases sitting between them. CDR3 region: CASSDTGTVTEAFF. The CDR3 region has the DNA TGCGCCAGCAGTGATACAGGGACGGTCACTGAAGCTTTCTTT.

A single count supports this clone. The chain uses TRBV6-6 and TRBJ2-7; 9 bases are a match to TRBD1. The junction had 8 bases not matched to a gene; V was cut back by 5 bases and J by 6 bases. Germline V gene lookup returns CDR1 MNHNY and CDR2 SVGAGI (reference sequence). CDR3 size: 14 residues. The CDR3 nucleotides are TGTGCCAGCAGTCCACAGGGGGCTTTGGGCGAGCAGTACGTC. Protein sequence: CASSPQGALGEQYV.

This chain connects TRBV25-1 to TRBJ2-1; D is ambiguous. The V and J ends lost 0 bases and 10 bases respectively, with 10 bases between them. CDR1 and CDR2 (germline): MGHDK, SYGVNS. This CDR3 contains 13 residues. Here the CDR3 reads CASSEYTRPEQFF. The CDR3 DNA reads TGTGCCAGCAGTGAATATACGCGGCCGGAGCAGTTCTTC.

This clone was picked up one time. The genes are TRBV24-1 and TRBJ2-1; possibly TRBD2 for D (6 bases). There are 15 residues in the CDR3. Trimming removed 10 bases at V and 1 base at J, with 16 bases between. Germline values: CDR1 KGHDR, CDR2 SFDVKD. The CDR3 bases are TGTGCCACTAGAGACCGGGACTCTTCCTACAATGAGCAGTTCTTC. It yields the protein CATRDRDSSYNEQFF.

The genes are TRBV5-1 and TRBJ2-3; possible D gene TRBD1, 6 bases. The CDR3 is made up of 15 amino acids. Trimming shortened V by 1 base and J by 4 bases, and 13 bases separated the two germline ends. The germline V gene encodes CDR1 SGHRS and CDR2 YFSETQ. CDR3 amino acids: CASSLPGEMADTQYF. DNA of the CDR3: TGCGCCAGCAGCTTGCCAGGGGAGATGGCAGATACGCAGTATTTT. Supplemented by reference TRBV5-1 and TRBJ2-3, the full variable domain reads KAGVTQTPRYLIKTRGQQVTLSCSPISGHRSVSWYQQTPGQGLQFLFEYFSETQRNKGNFPGRFSGRQFSNSRSEMNVSTLELGDSALYLCASSLPGEMADTQYFGPGTRLTVL.

This clone was counted between two and nine times. This chain's CDR3 is CASSVENGQINSPLHF. The CDR3 nucleotides read TGTGCCAGCAGCGTAGAGAACGGACAGATAAATTCACCCCTCCACTTT. The rearrangement joins TRBV9 to TRBJ1-6; weak D call: TRBD1 (6 bases). This CDR3 is 16 amino acids long. Trimming took 0 bases from V and 7 from J, leaving 14 bases between them. CDR1 SGDLS and CDR2 YYNGEE come from the germline V gene.

This rearrangement joins TRBV19 to TRBJ1-5; no clear D gene. In germline, CDR1 is LNHDA, CDR2 SQIVND (reference sequence). The V gene lost 0 bases and the J gene lost 1 base, with 13 bases spanning the gap. The CDR3 has 17 amino acids. CDR3 in amino acids: CASSIERVSRSNQPQHF. CDR3 sequence (DNA): TGTGCCAGTAGTATAGAGAGGGTCAGTCGCAGCAATCAGCCCCAGCATTTT.

The CDR3 coding sequence is TGTGCTAGTGGTTTGAGGGGTTACGAGCAGTTCTTC. It translates to CASGLRGYEQFF. This chain links TRBV12-5 with TRBJ2-1, with D possibly TRBD1 on 5 matching bases. The CDR3 extends over 12 amino acids. V was cut by 2 bases and J by 10 bases, with 9 bases left in between. Per germline, CDR1 LGHNT and CDR2 FRNRAP. The full variable domain, in which reference TRBV12-5 and TRBJ2-1 provide the parts outside the CDR3, is DARVTQTPRHKVTEMGQEVTMRCQPILGHNTVFWYRQTMMQGLELLAYFRNRAPLDDSGMPKDRFSAEMPDATLATLKIQPSEPRDSAVYFCASGLRGYEQFFGPGTRLTVL.